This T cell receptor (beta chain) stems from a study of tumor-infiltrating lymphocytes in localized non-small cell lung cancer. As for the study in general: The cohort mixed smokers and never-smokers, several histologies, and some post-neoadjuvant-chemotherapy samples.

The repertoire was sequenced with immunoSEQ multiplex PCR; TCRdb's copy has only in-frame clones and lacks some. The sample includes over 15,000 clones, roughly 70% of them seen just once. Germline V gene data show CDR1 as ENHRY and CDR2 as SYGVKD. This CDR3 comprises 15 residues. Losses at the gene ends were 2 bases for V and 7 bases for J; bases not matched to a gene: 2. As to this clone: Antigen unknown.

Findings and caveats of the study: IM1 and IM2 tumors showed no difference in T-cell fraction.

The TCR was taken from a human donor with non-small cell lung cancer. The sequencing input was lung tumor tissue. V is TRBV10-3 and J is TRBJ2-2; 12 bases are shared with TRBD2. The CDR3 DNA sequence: TGTGCCATCAGTGAGACTAGCGGGGGGCACGGGGAGCTGTTTTTT. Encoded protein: CAISETSGGHGELFF.